Listed below are T cell receptor beta chains from one sample, sequenced in a study of shared clonotypes between healthy human individuals. The protocol was immunoSEQ multiplex PCR, while the TCRdb copy is restricted to in-frame clones and leaves out a portion. The sample contains 850,000 to 1,200,000 clones, around 75% of which appear only once. The sequenced sample was memory CD4+ T cells sorted from blood. The source of these receptors is a man aged 18 to 29 in good health. Both conserved end residues are part of each CDR3. The D gene is left open where the match is weak. The size field is filled for only some rows; it gives once, few, many or a size class.

NA	TRBV15	TRBJ2-2	NA	CATAGVNTGELFF	TGTGCCACTGCTGGGGTGAACACCGGGGAGCTGTTTTTT
NA	TRBV2	TRBJ2-3	few	CASINGVDVGRGTQYF	TGTGCCAGCATAAACGGGGTGGACGTTGGGCGCGGTACGCAGTATTTT
TRBD1	TRBV19	TRBJ1-2	few	CASSGTGGVGGYTF	TGTGCCAGTTCCGGGACAGGGGGTGTAGGGGGCTACACCTTC
TRBD1	TRBV5-1	TRBJ1-2	NA	CASSFATGTAYGYTF	TGCGCCAGCAGCTTCGCAACCGGGACAGCTTATGGCTACACCTTC
NA	TRBV30	TRBJ1-3	few	CAWSFEPNTIYF	TGTGCCTGGAGTTTTGAGCCAAACACCATATATTTT
NA	TRBV15	TRBJ1-6	NA	CATSRGGVGSPLHF	TGTGCCACCAGCAGGGGTGGGGTCGGTTCACCCCTCCACTTT
TRBD1	TRBV5-1	TRBJ1-1	few	CASSRDSMNTEAFF	TGCGCCAGCAGCAGGGACAGTATGAACACTGAAGCTTTCTTT
NA	TRBV18	TRBJ1-3	once	CASSPPLQMENTIYF	TGTGCCAGCTCACCACCGCTACAAATGGAAAACACCATATATTTT
NA	TRBV5-1	TRBJ1-1	NA	CASSLGALVTWTEAFF	TGCGCCAGCAGCCTAGGTGCTTTAGTAACGTGGACTGAAGCTTTCTTT
NA	TRBV5-5	TRBJ1-5	NA	CASSPGQLNQPQHF	TGTGCCAGCAGCCCGGGACAACTCAATCAGCCCCAGCATTTT
NA	TRBV6-1	TRBJ1-1	few	CASKVNVDTEAFF	TGTGCCAGCAAGGTGAATGTTGACACTGAAGCTTTCTTT
TRBD1	TRBV7-8	TRBJ1-5	NA	CASSSRTGNQPQHF	TGTGCCAGCAGCTCTCGGACAGGGAATCAGCCCCAGCATTTT
NA	TRBV7-2	TRBJ2-3	NA	CASSPQGVDTQYF	TGTGCCAGCAGCCCTCAGGGAGTAGATACGCAGTATTTT
NA	TRBV5-4	TRBJ1-6	NA	CASSSQGGSYNSPLHF	TGTGCCAGCAGCTCTCAGGGAGGGTCCTATAATTCACCCCTCCACTTT
NA	TRBV7-9	TRBJ1-2	NA	CASSPTRPAANYGYTF	TGTGCCAGCAGCCCTACTCGACCGGCGGCTAACTATGGCTACACCTTC
TRBD2	TRBV15	TRBJ2-3	NA	CATSSSGRALDTQYF	TGTGCCACCAGCAGTAGCGGGAGGGCCTTAGATACGCAGTATTTT
NA	TRBV6-1	TRBJ1-5	NA	CASSDWGQQGQPQHF	TGTGCCAGCAGTGATTGGGGCCAGCAGGGTCAGCCCCAGCATTTT
TRBD2	TRBV28	TRBJ2-5	NA	CASRSSGGGETQYF	TGTGCCAGCAGAAGTAGCGGGGGAGGAGAGACCCAGTACTTC
NA	TRBV30	TRBJ1-1	NA	CAWSLQGGTEAFF	TGTGCCTGGAGTCTTCAGGGCGGCACTGAAGCTTTCTTT
NA	TRBV5-6	TRBJ1-2	once	CASSPRTVYGYTF	TGTGCCAGCAGCCCCCGGACGGTTTATGGCTACACCTTC
TRBD1	TRBV2	TRBJ1-3	once	CASVGKDRGGNTIYF	TGTGCCAGCGTCGGAAAGGACAGGGGTGGAAACACCATATATTTT
NA	TRBV7-9	TRBJ2-3	NA	CASSPIRLGSDTQYF	TGTGCCAGCAGCCCAATTAGGTTAGGGTCAGATACGCAGTATTTT
TRBD1	TRBV6-1	TRBJ1-6	NA	CASSQGDSPLHF	TGTGCCAGCTCTCAGGGGGATTCACCCCTCCACTTT
NA	TRBV6-1	TRBJ1-5	NA	CASSEWPASNQPQHF	TGTGCCAGCAGTGAATGGCCTGCGAGCAATCAGCCCCAGCATTTT
NA	TRBV10-3	TRBJ1-3	NA	CAISVGPPRTIYF	TGTGCCATCAGTGTCGGGCCGCCCAGGACCATATATTTT
NA	TRBV7-3	TRBJ2-6	NA	CASSPKHAGASSGANVLTF	TGTGCCAGCAGCCCAAAACATGCAGGGGCCAGCTCTGGGGCCAACGTCCTGACTTTC
TRBD1	TRBV5-1	TRBJ2-3	NA	CASSPDRTSAAADTQYF	TGCGCCAGCAGCCCGGACAGGACCTCAGCCGCGGCAGATACGCAGTATTTT
TRBD2	TRBV11-2	TRBJ2-7	NA	CASSQTSGSSYEQYF	TGTGCCAGCAGCCAGACTAGCGGGAGCTCCTACGAGCAGTACTTC
TRBD1	TRBV7-2	TRBJ1-2	NA	CASSPISGTGGAGYGYTF	TGTGCCAGCAGCCCGATCTCCGGGACAGGGGGCGCGGGCTATGGCTACACCTTC
NA	TRBV7-9	TRBJ1-4	NA	CASSDVWGEKLFF	TGTGCCAGCAGCGACGTCTGGGGAGAAAAACTGTTTTTT
NA	TRBV19	TRBJ2-1	NA	CASKRTGYNEQFF	TGTGCCAGTAAAAGGACGGGGTACAATGAGCAGTTCTTC
NA	TRBV7-9	TRBJ1-6	few	CASRMTGQDSPLHF	TGTGCCAGCAGAATGACGGGACAAGATTCACCCCTCCACTTT
TRBD1	TRBV18	TRBJ1-1	NA	CASSPDRGAFF	TGTGCCAGCTCACCAGACAGGGGGGCTTTCTTT
NA	TRBV6-6	TRBJ1-2	few	CASTMGLSYGYTF	TGTGCCAGCACCATGGGGCTAAGCTATGGCTACACCTTC
NA	TRBV6-1	TRBJ1-1	once	CASSERLNTEAFF	TGTGCCAGCAGTGAAAGGCTGAACACTGAAGCTTTCTTT
NA	TRBV4-1	TRBJ1-4	NA	CASNVGPLSATNEKLFF	TGCGCCAGCAACGTAGGGCCTTTGAGTGCAACTAATGAAAAACTGTTTTTT
TRBD2	TRBV7-8	TRBJ2-7	NA	CASSFSSGTHSSYEQYF	TGTGCCAGCAGCTTTTCTAGCGGGACCCACAGCTCCTACGAGCAGTACTTC
TRBD1	TRBV19	TRBJ1-1	NA	CASSSTGQGRSTEAFF	TGTGCCAGTAGCTCGACCGGACAGGGAAGAAGCACTGAAGCTTTCTTT
NA	TRBV5-1	TRBJ1-1	once	CASSPYTLTNTEAFF	TGCGCCAGCAGCCCCTACACGCTAACGAACACTGAAGCTTTCTTT
TRBD1	TRBV7-3	TRBJ2-3	once	CASSRGQGTTDTQYF	TGTGCCAGCAGCCGAGGACAGGGGACCACAGATACGCAGTATTTT
TRBD2	TRBV7-2	TRBJ2-2	NA	CASSSADAGVNGELFF	TGTGCCAGCAGCTCGGCCGACGCGGGAGTAAACGGGGAGCTGTTTTTT
TRBD2	TRBV18	TRBJ2-7	NA	CASSPLSTSGVRGEQYF	TGTGCCAGCTCACCACTTTCGACTAGCGGGGTCCGAGGGGAGCAGTACTTC
NA	TRBV30	TRBJ1-2	NA	CAWSESGAVNYGYTF	TGTGCCTGGAGTGAGTCGGGAGCGGTTAACTATGGCTACACCTTC
NA	TRBV11-2	TRBJ2-2	NA	CASSSSVPGELFF	TGTGCCAGCAGCTCTAGCGTTCCCGGGGAGCTGTTTTTT
NA	TRBV4-1	TRBJ2-1	NA	CASSQDSGAAGSQFF	TGCGCCAGCAGCCAAGATTCAGGGGCCGCCGGGTCGCAGTTCTTC
TRBD2	TRBV5-4	TRBJ2-1	once	CASSLETGGYNEQFF	TGTGCCAGCAGCTTGGAAACGGGGGGGTACAATGAGCAGTTCTTC
NA	TRBV5-4	TRBJ1-1	NA	CATNSKNRAHTEAFF	TGTGCCACCAATAGTAAAAATCGGGCACACACTGAAGCTTTCTTT
TRBD1	TRBV5-1	TRBJ2-7	NA	CASSVGQGGYEQYF	TGCGCCAGCAGTGTGGGACAGGGAGGGTACGAGCAGTACTTC
TRBD1	TRBV5-6	TRBJ1-6	NA	CASSWGQLNSPLHF	TGTGCCAGCAGCTGGGGACAGTTAAATTCACCCCTCCACTTT
TRBD1	TRBV6-5	TRBJ1-1	few	CACTDRRRHAFF	TGTGCCTGCACGGACAGGCGACGGCACGCTTTCTTT
NA	TRBV30	TRBJ2-1	NA	CASRGASYNEQFF	TGTGCCTCGCGAGGGGCATCCTACAATGAGCAGTTCTTC
TRBD2	TRBV6-5	TRBJ2-2	NA	CASSYDSGGLYRELFF	TGTGCCAGCAGTTACGATAGCGGGGGACTGTACCGGGAGCTGTTTTTT
NA	TRBV4-1	TRBJ2-5	NA	CASSPSWGGPQETQYF	TGCGCCAGCAGCCCCTCCTGGGGTGGGCCTCAAGAGACCCAGTACTTC
NA	TRBV4-1	TRBJ1-5	NA	CASSQVEGRQPQHF	TGCGCCAGCAGCCAAGTCGAGGGACGTCAGCCCCAGCATTTT
TRBD1	TRBV6-5	TRBJ2-7	NA	CASSYGTGTYEQYF	TGTGCCAGCAGTTACGGGACAGGGACCTACGAGCAGTACTTC
NA	TRBV15	TRBJ2-1	NA	CATSRRRDTYNEQFF	TGTGCCACCAGCAGACGCCGGGACACCTACAATGAGCAGTTCTTC
TRBD1	TRBV2	TRBJ2-2	NA	CASRESGTGATGELFF	TGTGCCAGCAGAGAATCCGGGACAGGGGCCACCGGGGAGCTGTTTTTT
NA	TRBV6-5	TRBJ1-1	NA	CASSSGVNTEAFF	TGTGCCAGCAGTTCGGGGGTGAACACTGAAGCTTTCTTT
NA	TRBV18	TRBJ1-5	NA	CASSPGPPSNQPQHF	TGTGCCAGCTCACCAGGGCCCCCAAGCAATCAGCCCCAGCATTTT
NA	TRBV4-1	TRBJ1-5	NA	CASSQDFALWQPNQPQHF	TGCGCCAGCAGCCAAGATTTTGCCCTTTGGCAGCCCAATCAGCCCCAGCATTTT